The sequence of this T cell receptor beta chain was determined in a study of human CD8 memory T cell subsets. Study conclusions and caveats: Similar levels of high diversity, measured as normalized Shannon-Wiener diversity, were found in stem-like memory and precursor exhausted T cells, which was not the case for effector memory cells. Sequencing was confined to T cell receptor beta chains in the study.

To note about this clonotype: Its antigen is currently unknown.

The study classified TPEX cells as CCR7+ PD-1+ TIGIT+ early memory CD8+ T cells bearing exhausted-like traits. From buffy coats of healthy donors, the PBMC were obtained. Extraction of RNA, which was performed with an RNeasy Mini Kit, drew on duplicate vials of 150,000 sorted CD8+ T cells per subset. Libraries for TCR beta were constructed using UMI-labeled 5' RACE. TCRdb re-called the 5' RACE reads and gives one entry per CDR3 protein, without DNA. The sample data list around 10,000 distinct CDR3 sequences. The CDR3 consists of 14 residues. This TCR derives from a human donor in good health. Sequences were obtained from CD8+ T cells from PBMCs. The chain employs TRBV12-3 or TRBV12-4 and TRBJ1-5. This CDR3 is CASSSDGSNQPQHF.